This entry describes one T cell receptor beta chain. Its cognate antigen is unknown. Researchers drew blood RNA from unsorted whole blood and extracted germline DNA as well. V was clipped by 0 bases and J by 3 bases, with 8 bases between them. CDR1 and CDR2 (germline): MGHRA, YSYEKL. The CDR3 is made up of 15 amino acids. The data were taken from a study of tumor-infiltrating lymphocytes in primary liver carcinoma. Study-level background: The study obtained roughly 3.65 to 7.13 million productive TCRbeta reads per sample, similar across tissue types.

Findings and caveats of the study: Being bulk and unsorted, samples allowed no CD4+ and CD8+ repertoire comparison.

With a constant-region primer, TCR beta cDNA was made from around 520 ng of total RNA. Slightly modified ARM-PCR, run as three nested multiplex PCR rounds, produced the TCR beta libraries. Running nine to ten cycles apiece, the first two PCR rounds relied on TRBV1-TRBV30 forward primers together with a C-beta reverse primer. TCRdb used MiXCR to reprocess the multiplex PCR reads, holding one entry per CDR3 protein. The data contain fewer than 400,000 distinct CDR3 sequences, approximately 58% of them singletons. The source of this sequence is a woman in her 30s with primary liver carcinoma and hepatitis B virus infection. This chain uses TRBV4-1 with TRBJ2-2; TRBD2 is a possible D gene (5 bases). Sequenced sample: peripheral blood. The CDR3 sequence is CASSQEMRDTGELFF. The CDR3 bases are TGCGCCAGCAGCCAAGAAATGAGGGACACCGGGGAGCTGTTTTTT.